The 3 T cell receptor beta chains in this list originate from one sample, sequenced in a study of OX40 agonist ivuxolimab in advanced cancers. Libraries were prepared by immunoSEQ multiplex PCR; TCRdb keeps only in-frame clonotypes and omits some of them. The table shows some 80,000 clones, with approximately 84% occurring only once. Sample: CD4+ or CD8+ T cells sorted from blood, taken in a trial of the OX40 agonist ivuxolimab. These receptor sequences come from an adult with an advanced solid tumor such as melanoma, head and neck, liver or kidney cancer.

This clone was detected a few times. The chain joins TRBV19 to TRBJ1-1; no reliable D call. The CDR3 runs to 11 residues. Germline values: CDR1 LNHDA, CDR2 SQIVND (reference sequence). Trimming took off 3 bases at V and 2 bases at J, with 1 base between the two ends. The CDR3 DNA follows: TGTGCCAGTAGTATCAACACTGAAGCTTTCTTT. This sequence encodes CASSINTEAFF.

The CDR3 bases are TGTGCCAGCAGCTCCCTAGGGGGGGCTACGGATGAAAAACTGTTTTTT. Amino acids: CASSSLGGATDEKLFF. The chain employs TRBV11-2 and TRBJ1-4, with D possibly TRBD1 on 6 matching bases. The CDR3 length is 16 residues. V was pared by 4 bases and J by 6 bases, with 18 bases between. From germline, CDR1 is SGHAT and CDR2 FQNNGV.

The V and J genes are TRBV5-6 and TRBJ2-1; a possible D gene is TRBD2 (7 bases). Deletions cut 0 bases from V and 7 bases from J, with 17 bases between. The CDR3 length is 16 residues. CDR1 is SGHDT, CDR2 YYEEEE, per germline. CDR3 DNA: TGTGCCAGCAGCTTGGATTGGGGGGGGCTCGGGAATGAGCAGTTCTTC. It is translated as CASSLDWGGLGNEQFF. Drawing the rest from reference TRBV5-6 and TRBJ2-1, the complete variable domain is DAGVTQSPTHLIKTRGQQVTLRCSPKSGHDTVSWYQQALGQGPQFIFQYYEEEERQRGNFPDRFSGHQFPNYSSELNVNALLLGDSALYLCASSLDWGGLGNEQFFGPGTRLTVL.